This T cell receptor beta chain was obtained from a study of human T cells and chemical hapten exposure. The overall study: Throughout the approximately 24-week study, diphenylcyclopropenone was applied weekly to the patients' scalps.

The sample's time point: patch test 2, 6 weeks after DPC sensitization. Treatment meaning: therapeutic diphenylcyclopropenone sensitization with weekly scalp DPC. TCRdb reprocessed the RACE reads with MiXCR, giving one entry per CDR3 protein. Seen here are approximately 120,000 distinct CDR3 sequences, roughly a tenth observed once, and the top ten hold about 3%. Germline lookup yields CDR1 DFQATT and CDR2 SNEGSKA (reference sequence). Trimming left V 0 bases short and J 0 bases short, with 9 bases between. The CDR3 consists of 15 residues. Study-wide results and caveats: Sensitization with DPC brought no change to TCRs above 1 in 1000 in frequency. PT1 expanded TCR numbers tracked positively with patch test score.

A word on this clonotype: No antigen is known for it.

The chain combines TRBV20-1 with TRBJ2-4; D unresolved. This sequence was found in a woman in her thirties or forties with alopecia areata. Some clones in this sample may be carry-over from other donors' samples. The sample here was whole blood, taken in connection with sensitization to the hapten diphenylcyclopropenone (DPC). The CDR3, as DNA: TGCAGTGCTAGAGATCCGGTCCTAGCCAAAAACATTCAGTACTTC. Its translation: CSARDPVLAKNIQYF.